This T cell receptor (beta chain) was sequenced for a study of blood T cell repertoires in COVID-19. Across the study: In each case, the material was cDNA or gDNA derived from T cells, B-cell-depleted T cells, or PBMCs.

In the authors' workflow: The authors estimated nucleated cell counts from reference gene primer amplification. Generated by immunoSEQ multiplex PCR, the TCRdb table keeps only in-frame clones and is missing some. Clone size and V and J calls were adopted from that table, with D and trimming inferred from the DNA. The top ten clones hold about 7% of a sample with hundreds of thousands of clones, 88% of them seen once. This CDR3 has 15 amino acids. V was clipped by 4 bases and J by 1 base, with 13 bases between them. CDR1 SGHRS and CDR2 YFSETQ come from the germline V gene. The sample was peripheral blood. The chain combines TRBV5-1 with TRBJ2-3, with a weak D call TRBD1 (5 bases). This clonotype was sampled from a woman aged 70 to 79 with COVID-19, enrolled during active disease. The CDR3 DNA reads TGCGCCAGCAGCCAGGGAAATCCAGGCACAGATACGCAGTATTTT. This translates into CASSQGNPGTDTQYF.